The next 26 T cell receptor beta chains were all read from a single sample in a study of OX40 agonist ivuxolimab in advanced cancers. Method: immunoSEQ multiplex PCR; TCRdb's copy keeps in-frame clones and lacks some. The table records around 100,000 clones, more than 85% of them present only once. Source: CD4+ or CD8+ T cells sorted from blood, taken in a trial of the OX40 agonist ivuxolimab. The receptors here all came from an adult with an advanced solid tumor such as melanoma, head and neck, liver or kidney cancer.

The gene calls are TRBV28 and TRBJ2-7; TRBD2 might be the D (6 bases). Deletions cut 6 bases from V and 1 base from J, with 13 bases between. Germline lookup yields CDR1 MDHEN and CDR2 SYDVKM. The CDR3 runs to 14 residues. CDR3 amino acids: CASSPGTFSYEQYF. DNA for the CDR3: TGTGCCAGCAGCCCGGGGACTTTTTCCTACGAGCAGTACTTC.

This chain uses TRBV7-3 with TRBJ2-1, with 9 positions matching TRBD1. The ends lost 4 bases at V and 3 bases at J; junction bases unmatched: 7. Per germline, CDR1 SGHTA and CDR2 FQGTGA. CDR3 length: 16 amino acids. CDR3 in amino acids: CASSSSGTGIYNEQFF. CDR3 DNA: TGTGCCAGCAGCTCGTCCGGGACAGGGATCTACAATGAGCAGTTCTTC.

The chain couples TRBV6-5 to TRBJ2-1; 7 bases align to TRBD2. The CDR3 totals 15 residues. Germline trimming cut 7 bases from V and 0 bases from J; bases unmatched to any gene: 6. The V gene's germline CDR1 is MNHEY and CDR2 SVGAGI. CDR3: CASTRAGNSYNEQFF. The CDR3 region has the DNA TGTGCCAGCACCCGAGCGGGGAACTCCTACAATGAGCAGTTCTTC.

The chain recombines TRBV6-6 with TRBJ2-1; maybe TRBD2 (6 bases). V was trimmed by 8 bases and J by 4 bases, leaving 15 bases between them. The CDR3 covers 14 residues. Germline lookup yields CDR1 MNHNY and CDR2 SVGAGI (reference sequence). The CDR3 protein is CASGRGDGYNEQFF. CDR3 nucleotide sequence: TGTGCCAGCGGACGCGGGGACGGATACAATGAGCAGTTCTTC.

This sequence joins TRBV10-3 and TRBJ2-1; TRBD2 matches 8 bases. The CDR3 is 16 amino acids. The germline V gene has CDR1 ENHRY and CDR2 SYGVKD. The ends lost 1 base at V and 10 bases at J; junction bases unmatched: 12. Here the CDR3 DNA reads TGTGCCATCAGTGAGTGGTGGGCAGCGGGGGCGCCGGAGCAGTTCTTC. Translating gives CAISEWWAAGAPEQFF.

The chain carries TRBV10-3 and TRBJ2-7, with 10 bases lining up with TRBD1. CDR3 length: 13 amino acids. Germline CDR1 and CDR2: ENHRY and SYGVKD. Trimming at V came to 10 bases and at J to 0 bases, leaving 3 bases not matched to a gene. The CDR3 DNA is TGTGCCACCGGGACAGGGGACTCCTACGAGCAGTACTTC. Protein: CATGTGDSYEQYF.

The chain carries TRBV28 and TRBJ2-5, with D perhaps matching TRBD2 (6 bases). The tail of the sequence fits TRBJ2-7 better, so the J call may be wrong. The V gene's germline CDR1 is MDHEN and CDR2 SYDVKM. This CDR3 contains 12 residues. The CDR3 DNA reads TGTGCCAGCAGTTCTGGAGGGCCCGAGCAGTACTTC. Its translation: CASSSGGPEQYF.

The chain employs TRBV2 and TRBJ2-5, with 7 bases matching TRBD1. CDR3 size: 15 residues. Trimming removed 6 bases from V and 4 bases from J; junction bases left unmatched: 11. Germline V gene sequence: CDR1 SNHLY, CDR2 FYNNEI. Written as DNA, the CDR3 is TGTGCCAGCAGACTCGAAACAGGGGTCGGAGAGACCCAGTACTTC. It translates to CASRLETGVGETQYF.

V gene TRBV14 combines with J gene TRBJ1-2, with unresolved D. CDR3 length: 14 residues. V gave up 0 bases and J gave up 6 bases, with 11 bases separating them. Germline V gene sequence: CDR1 SGHDN, CDR2 FVKESK. The CDR3 spells CASSQDLESDGYTF. The CDR3 nucleotides read TGTGCCAGCAGCCAAGATCTGGAGAGCGATGGCTACACCTTC.

The CDR3 loop reads CASSPALSGRAMDTQYF. CDR3 in DNA: TGTGCCAGCTCACCCGCACTGAGCGGGAGGGCAATGGATACGCAGTATTTT. J is TRBJ2-3 and V is TRBV18; 10 nucleotides agree with TRBD2. Germline loops: CDR1 KGHSH, CDR2 LQKENI. The CDR3 spans 17 residues. V shed 3 bases, J shed 6 bases, and the junction held 12 bases outside the gene matches.

About this clone: The identical CDR3 is also encoded by other nucleotide sequences in the sample. The CDR3 loop is CASSSRTSGSGDEQFF. CDR3 DNA: TGTGCCAGCAGTTCCCGGACTAGCGGGAGTGGGGATGAGCAGTTCTTC. The chain employs TRBV7-8 and TRBJ2-1; 13 nucleotides match TRBD2. Germline CDR1 is SGHVS and CDR2 is FQNEAQ. There are 16 residues in the CDR3. J gave up 8 bases and V 6 bases, and 10 bases lay outside the gene matches.

The CDR3 DNA sequence: TGTGCCAGCAGCACTAGCGGGAGGACAGATACGCAGTATTTT. Translating it yields CASSTSGRTDTQYF. This sequence joins TRBV9 and TRBJ2-3, with TRBD2 identical over 12 bases. CDR1 and CDR2 (germline): SGDLS, YYNGEE. CDR3 length: 14 residues. With V trimmed by 4 bases and J by 3 bases, 0 bases remained unmatched.

This clone appeared a single time. The V gene is TRBV19, the J gene TRBJ1-5, with D hard to call. Deletions cut 8 bases from V and 0 bases from J, with 14 bases between. The CDR3 contains 15 residues. Germline values: CDR1 LNHDA, CDR2 SQIVND (reference sequence). Written as DNA, the CDR3 is TGTGCCAGTGGCCCCTACGGGGATAGCAATCAGCCCCAGCATTTT. Its translation is CASGPYGDSNQPQHF.

The chain links TRBV10-2 to TRBJ1-1, with 10 bases aligning to TRBD1. Germline V CDR1 and CDR2: WSHSY, SAAADI. With 7 bases clipped from V and 5 bases from J, the junction kept 4 bases outside the gene matches. This CDR3 is built from 13 residues. The CDR3 DNA follows: TGCGCCAGCACTGGACAGGGGGGTACTGAAGCTTTCTTT. Translating it yields CASTGQGGTEAFF.

The chain employs TRBV10-3 and TRBJ2-7; the D gene could be TRBD1 or TRBD2 (6 bases each). The CDR3 loop spans 15 amino acids. CDR1 and CDR2 from the germline V gene are ENHRY and SYGVKD. V dropped 0 bases and J dropped 2 bases, with 11 bases sitting between them. The chain's CDR3 is CAISESGGLTYEQYF. DNA for the CDR3: TGTGCCATCAGTGAGTCAGGGGGGCTCACCTACGAGCAGTACTTC.

The genes are TRBV7-3 and TRBJ1-1; perhaps TRBD1 as D (6 bases). This CDR3 is built from 14 residues. The germline gives CDR1 SGHTA, CDR2 FQGTGA. V was shortened by 5 bases and J by 3 bases, with 13 bases between the two germline ends. The CDR3 DNA reads as TGTGCCAGCAGCGTACAGGGTCGGTACACTGAAGCTTTCTTT. Protein sequence: CASSVQGRYTEAFF.

This chain uses TRBV19 with TRBJ1-1, with 7 bases aligning to TRBD1. This CDR3 contains 14 residues. The junction had 3 bases not matched to a gene; V was cut back by 5 bases and J by 0 bases. The germline gives CDR1 LNHDA, CDR2 SQIVND (reference sequence). CDR3 loop: CASSVDRVNTEAFF. The DNA of the CDR3 is TGTGCCAGTAGTGTCGACAGGGTGAACACTGAAGCTTTCTTT.

This sequence joins TRBV5-1 and TRBJ2-3; 7 bases are a match to TRBD2. Germline values: CDR1 SGHRS, CDR2 YFSETQ. The length of the CDR3 is 13 residues. The J segment lost 1 base and the V segment lost 8 bases, leaving 4 bases of the junction unmatched. CDR3 sequence (DNA): TGCGCCAGTACCACTAGCGGCACAGATACGCAGTATTTT. Translation: CASTTSGTDTQYF.

The chain carries TRBV5-6 and TRBJ2-7; TRBD2 matches at 10 bases. Trimming cost V 6 bases and J 6 bases; bases outside gene matches: 9. The germline CDR1 and CDR2 sequences are SGHDT and YYEEEE. The CDR3 is 14 amino acids. CDR3 sequence: CASTQKTSGSEQYF. For the CDR3, the DNA is TGTGCCAGCACCCAGAAGACTAGCGGGTCCGAGCAGTACTTC.

The chain carries TRBV5-5 and TRBJ1-4; possible D gene TRBD1, 5 bases. CDR1 SGHKS and CDR2 YYEKEE come from the germline V gene (reference sequence). This CDR3 spans 15 amino acids. V lost 0 bases to trimming and J lost 5 bases, with 11 bases between them. CDR3 sequence (DNA): TGTGCCAGCAGCTTGGGGACAAGTCGAAATGAAAAACTGTTTTTT. Translation: CASSLGTSRNEKLFF. The complete variable domain, with remaining parts taken from reference TRBV5-5 and TRBJ1-4, reads DAGVTQSPTHLIKTRGQQVTLRCSPISGHKSVSWYQQVLGQGPQFIFQYYEKEERGRGNFPDRFSARQFPNYSSELNVNALLLGDSALYLCASSLGTSRNEKLFFGSGTQLSVL.

The chain carries TRBV2 and TRBJ1-3; D call uncertain. From germline, CDR1 is SNHLY and CDR2 FYNNEI. The CDR3 consists of 17 residues. The V end was cut by 5 bases, the J end by 0 bases, with 17 bases between. In DNA, the CDR3 is TGTGCCAGCAGTTCCTTCGGACGGTCGTCCTCTGGAAACACCATATATTTT. Amino acids: CASSSFGRSSSGNTIYF.

The V gene is TRBV6-1, the J gene TRBJ1-2, with 7 bases identical to TRBD1. Germline trimming cut 5 bases from V and 10 bases from J; bases unmatched to any gene: 10. The germline V gene encodes CDR1 MNHNS and CDR2 SASEGT. This CDR3 region has 13 residues. This CDR3 reads CASSLHTGAAYTF. Written as DNA, the CDR3 is TGTGCCAGCAGTTTACATACAGGGGCGGCCTACACCTTC.

The chain employs TRBV29-1 and TRBJ1-1, with D possibly matching TRBD1 (5 bases). Trimming shortened V by 3 bases and J by 1 base, and 9 bases separated the two germline ends. The CDR3 runs to 13 residues. Per germline, CDR1 SQVTM and CDR2 ANQGSEA. CDR3 in DNA: TGCAGCGTTGAGCGACAGAAGAACACTGAAGCTTTCTTT. It is translated as CSVERQKNTEAFF.

The chain joins TRBV28 to TRBJ1-5, with D possibly TRBD1 on 5 matching bases. This CDR3 is built from 16 residues. Trimming cost V 7 bases and J 1 base, with 17 bases left between them. The germline CDR1 and CDR2 sequences are MDHEN and SYDVKM. The CDR3 DNA reads as TGTGCCAGCATCGGCTTCGGGGCCGGGAGCAATCAGCCCCAGCATTTT. As protein: CASIGFGAGSNQPQHF.

CDR3 amino acids: CASSSPGGGDQPQHF. The CDR3 bases are TGTGCCAGCAGTTCACCGGGGGGGGGCGATCAGCCCCAGCATTTT. V is TRBV28 and J is TRBJ1-5; a possible D gene is TRBD1 (6 bases). Per germline, CDR1 MDHEN and CDR2 SYDVKM. Trimming removed 4 bases at V and 5 bases at J, with 15 bases between. The CDR3 length is 15 residues.

The chain has TRBV5-1 and TRBJ2-5; 7 positions agree with TRBD2. CDR1 and CDR2 from the germline V gene are SGHRS and YFSETQ. This CDR3 region has 14 residues. With V trimmed by 4 bases and J by 5 bases, 8 bases remained unmatched. For the CDR3, the DNA is TGCGCCAGCAGCCCCGCGGGGGTGTCGGAGACCCAGTACTTC. Its translation: CASSPAGVSETQYF.